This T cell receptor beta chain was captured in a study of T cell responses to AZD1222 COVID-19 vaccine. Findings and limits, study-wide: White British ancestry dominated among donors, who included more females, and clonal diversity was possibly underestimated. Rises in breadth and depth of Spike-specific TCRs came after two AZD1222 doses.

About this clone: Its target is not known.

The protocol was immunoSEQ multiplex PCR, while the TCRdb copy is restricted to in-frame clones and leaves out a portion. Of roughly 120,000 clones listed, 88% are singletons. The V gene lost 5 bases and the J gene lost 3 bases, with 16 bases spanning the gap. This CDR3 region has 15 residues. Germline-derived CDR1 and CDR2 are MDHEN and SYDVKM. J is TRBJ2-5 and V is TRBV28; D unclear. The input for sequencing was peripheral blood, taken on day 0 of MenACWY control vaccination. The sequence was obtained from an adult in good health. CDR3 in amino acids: CASSHVPRLEETQYF. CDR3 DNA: TGTGCCAGCAGTCACGTCCCGCGCCTAGAAGAGACCCAGTACTTC.